What follows are 9 T cell receptor beta chains derived from one specimen sequenced in a study of T cell responses to AZD1222 COVID-19 vaccine. Libraries were prepared by immunoSEQ multiplex PCR; TCRdb keeps only in-frame clonotypes and omits some of them. The table has fewer than 150,000 clones, approximately 93% seen once; the top ten hold more than 0.7%. The sequences come from peripheral blood, collected on day 0 of AZD1222 vaccination. The receptors here all came from an adult in good health.

This rearrangement joins TRBV27 to TRBJ2-1, with TRBD2 matching over 7 bases. Germline CDR1 reads MNHEY; CDR2 reads SMNVEV (reference sequence). This CDR3 has 14 residues. Germline trimming cut 6 bases from V and 7 bases from J; bases unmatched to any gene: 9. The CDR3 is CASSQTVGGNEQFF. CDR3 nucleotides: TGTGCCAGCAGCCAAACCGTGGGAGGGAATGAGCAGTTCTTC.

This rearrangement joins TRBV11-2 to TRBJ1-5, with D possibly TRBD1 on 5 matching bases. The V and J ends lost 0 bases and 0 bases respectively, with 9 bases between them. Germline V lookup: CDR1 SGHAT, CDR2 FQNNGV. The CDR3 loop spans 16 amino acids. CDR3 protein: CASSLDPGNSNQPQHF. CDR3 nucleotide sequence: TGTGCCAGCAGCTTAGATCCAGGGAATAGCAATCAGCCCCAGCATTTT.

This chain connects TRBV9 to TRBJ1-4, with D hard to call. The CDR3 sequence is 12 residues long. Germline CDR1 SGDLS, CDR2 YYNGEE. Between the trimmed V and J ends, which lost 5 bases and 7 bases, there was a span of 9 bases. This CDR3 reads CASSTPGEKLFF. The CDR3 DNA sequence: TGTGCCAGCAGTACCCCTGGTGAAAAACTGTTTTTT.

The gene calls are TRBV6-5 and TRBJ1-4; tentative D call: TRBD1 (5 bases). V was cut by 0 bases and J by 6 bases, with 11 bases left in between. The CDR3 sequence is 15 residues long. CDR1 is MNHEY and CDR2 is SVGAGI in the germline V gene. CDR3 DNA: TGTGCCAGCAGTTACTCAGGGAGGGGTGATGAAAAACTGTTTTTT. Protein sequence: CASSYSGRGDEKLFF.

This clone occurred once. This chain links TRBV3-1 (or the pseudogene TRBV3-2) with TRBJ1-5, with D possibly TRBD1 on 5 matching bases. CDR3 size: 14 residues. The germline CDR1 and CDR2 sequences are LGHDT and YNNKEL (reference sequence). V lost 4 bases, J lost 7 bases, and 14 bases lay in between. The CDR3: CASSPPGGDQPQHF. For the CDR3, the DNA is TGTGCCAGCAGCCCCCCTGGGGGGGACCAGCCCCAGCATTTT.

This clone was detected a few times. The J gene is TRBJ2-5, the V gene TRBV13; 8 bases match TRBD2. This CDR3 has 18 amino acids. V shed 2 bases, J shed 2 bases, and the junction held 13 bases outside the gene matches. Germline CDR1 reads PRHDT; CDR2 reads FYEKMQ (reference sequence). DNA of the CDR3: TGTGCCAGCAGCTTATCGGCTATTAGCGGGAAATCTCAAGAGACCCAGTACTTC. It specifies CASSLSAISGKSQETQYF. Supplemented by reference TRBV13 and TRBJ2-5, the full variable domain reads AAGVIQSPRHLIKEKRETATLKCYPIPRHDTVYWYQQGPGQDPQFLISFYEKMQSDKGSIPDRFSAQQFSDYHSELNMSSLELGDSALYFCASSLSAISGKSQETQYFGPGTRLLVL.

The chain joins TRBV10-1 to TRBJ2-3; possibly TRBD2 for D (5 bases). With 3 bases removed from V and 2 bases from J, the gap between germline ends came to 12 bases. Germline CDR1 is WNHNN and CDR2 is SYGVQD (reference sequence). CDR3 length: 15 amino acids. The CDR3: CASSERAGPTDTQYF. DNA for the CDR3: TGCGCCAGCAGTGAAAGGGCGGGCCCCACAGATACGCAGTATTTT.

The J gene is TRBJ2-3, the V gene TRBV7-3; D remains unclear. V was pared by 3 bases and J by 4 bases, with 8 bases between. Germline V CDR1 and CDR2: SGHTA, FQGTGA. This CDR3 comprises 13 residues. CDR3 residues: CASSFMGSDTQYF. CDR3 nucleotide sequence: TGTGCCAGCAGCTTCATGGGGTCAGATACGCAGTATTTT. The full variable domain, in which reference TRBV7-3 and TRBJ2-3 provide the parts outside the CDR3, is GAGVSQTPSNKVTEKGKYVELRCDPISGHTALYWYRQSLGQGPEFLIYFQGTGAADDSGLPNDRFFAVRPEGSVSTLKIQRTERGDSAVYLCASSFMGSDTQYFGPGTRLTVL.

The rearrangement links TRBV7-2 to TRBJ1-1; a possible D gene is TRBD1 (5 bases). Trimming removed 0 bases at V and 6 bases at J, with 14 bases between. There are 15 residues in the CDR3. The germline CDR1 and CDR2 sequences are SGHTA and FQGNSA. The CDR3 here is CASSLAEGSRAEAFF. The CDR3 bases are TGTGCCAGCAGCTTAGCGGAGGGGTCTAGGGCTGAAGCTTTCTTT.